These 4 T cell receptor beta chains came from one sample sequenced in a study of T cell responses to AZD1222 COVID-19 vaccine. Using immunoSEQ multiplex PCR, the repertoire was profiled, and TCRdb retains in-frame clones only, with some absent. Of more than 140,000 clones in the sample, about 90% were seen once. The sample in question was peripheral blood, obtained on day 0 of AZD1222 vaccination. The receptors originated from an adult in good health.

This clone came up a few times. The V call is TRBV19, the J call TRBJ1-2; possible D gene TRBD1, 5 bases. Looked up from germline, CDR1 is LNHDA and CDR2 is SQIVND (reference sequence). CDR3 length: 14 amino acids. The V and J ends lost 0 bases and 4 bases respectively, with 9 bases between them. CDR3 coding DNA: TGTGCCAGTAGTATAGAGACAGTATCCTATGGCTACACCTTC. Amino acids: CASSIETVSYGYTF.

The genes are TRBV4-2 and TRBJ2-6, with 9 bases lining up with TRBD1. The germline V gene encodes CDR1 LGHNA and CDR2 YNFKEQ. CDR3 length: 17 residues. V trimming: 4 bases; J trimming: 0 bases; junction bases outside the gene matches: 4. The CDR3 DNA reads as TGTGCCAGCAGCCCAACGGACAGGGGCTCTGGGGCCAACGTCCTGACTTTC. Translation gives CASSPTDRGSGANVLTF.

The chain couples TRBV3-1 (or the pseudogene TRBV3-2) to TRBJ1-6, with TRBD1 matching 8 bases. The germline gives CDR1 LGHDT, CDR2 YNNKEL (reference sequence). Unmatched junction bases numbered 4, after V lost 3 bases and J lost 6 bases. CDR3 length: 15 residues. The CDR3 region is CASSQRTGINSPLHF. DNA of the CDR3: TGTGCCAGCAGCCAGAGGACAGGGATTAATTCACCCCTCCACTTT.

The CDR3 DNA follows: TGTGCCAGCAGTTACATGAGGAATCAGCCCCAGCATTTT. Encoded protein: CASSYMRNQPQHF. The chain has TRBV6-5 and TRBJ1-5; D unresolved. Germline loops: CDR1 MNHEY, CDR2 SVGAGI. V was trimmed by 2 bases and J by 4 bases, leaving 6 bases between them. The CDR3 loop spans 13 amino acids.